The next 2 T cell receptor beta chains were all read from a single sample in a study of T cells in localized non-small cell lung cancer. Produced via immunoSEQ multiplex PCR; TCRdb's table is partial and in-frame only. The sample has tens of thousands of clones, about 81% seen once. The source material was peripheral blood, sampled before any cancer treatment. These receptors were taken from a female donor of 60 years or more with stage I lung adenocarcinoma.

The chain is built from TRBV6-5 and TRBJ2-5, with TRBD1 as a possible D gene (6 bases). The V gene lost 8 bases and the J gene lost 2 bases, with 18 bases spanning the gap. The CDR3 length is 15 residues. Germline CDR1 MNHEY, CDR2 SVGAGI. In DNA form, the CDR3 reads TGTGCCAGCCGGGGCCTCAACAGGGAGCAAGAGACCCAGTACTTC. As protein: CASRGLNREQETQYF.

The chain is built from TRBV6-5 and TRBJ2-6, with D uncertain. Looked up from germline, CDR1 is MNHEY and CDR2 is SVGAGI. The CDR3 is made up of 16 amino acids. Trimming removed 2 bases from V and 2 bases from J, with 10 bases in between. CDR3 amino acids: CASSYVGGAGANVLTF. DNA for the CDR3: TGTGCCAGCAGTTACGTCGGCGGAGCTGGGGCCAACGTCCTGACTTTC.